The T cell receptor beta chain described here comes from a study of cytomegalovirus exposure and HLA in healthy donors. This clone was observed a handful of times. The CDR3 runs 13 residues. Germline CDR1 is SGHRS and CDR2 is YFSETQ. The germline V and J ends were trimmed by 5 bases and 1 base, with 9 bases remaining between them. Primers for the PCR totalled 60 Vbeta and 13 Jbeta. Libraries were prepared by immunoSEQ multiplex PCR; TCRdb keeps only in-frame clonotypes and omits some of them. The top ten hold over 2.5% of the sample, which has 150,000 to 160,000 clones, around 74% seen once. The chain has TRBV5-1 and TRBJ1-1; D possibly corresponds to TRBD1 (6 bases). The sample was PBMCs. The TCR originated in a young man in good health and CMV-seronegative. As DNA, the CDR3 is TGCGCCAGCAGTGGACAGCCGAACACTGAAGCTTTCTTT. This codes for CASSGQPNTEAFF.